A single T cell receptor (beta chain) is shown here with its context. Its target is unknown. Scientists amplified the TCR beta CDR3 regions from RNA transcripts. HTBI primers were used in a first-round RT-PCR, which preceded a second-round multiplex PCR. TCRdb re-derived calls from the multiplex PCR reads in MiXCR, one entry per CDR3 protein. The sample contains some 410,000 distinct CDR3 sequences, roughly 21% of which appear only once. People with hyperthyroidism were aged 18 to 65 and newly diagnosed, under 2 months' duration. This sample stems from a study of Graves' ophthalmopathy and Graves' hyperthyroidism. Study-level findings and limits: A majority of expanded thyroid clonotypes exceeding 0.001 frequency were likewise present in blood.

Sequencing input: peripheral blood. This receptor was taken from a woman younger than 30 with stable Graves' hyperthyroidism.

CDR3 sequence reads: CASSSPNRALDTF. For the CDR3, the DNA is TGTGCCAGCAGCAGCCCCAACAGGGCACTCGACACCTTC. J is TRBJ1-2 and V is TRBV12-3 or TRBV12-4; TRBD1 might be the D (6 bases). The CDR3 has 13 residues. V was trimmed by 6 bases and J by 12 bases, leaving 20 bases between them.